The sequence of this T cell receptor beta chain was determined in a study of CXCR3-negative and CXCR3-positive naive CD8 T cells. Germline CDR1 is LNHDA and CDR2 is SQIVND (reference sequence). This CDR3 region has 11 residues. The study, taken as a whole, reports: CXCR3-negative naive cells had less hydrophobic TRB CDR3s than did CXCR3-positive naive cells.

UMI-tagged TRB cDNA libraries were built via 5' RACE. TCRdb re-called the 5' RACE reads, yielding one record per CDR3 amino acid sequence without DNA. Its listing shows 75,000 or so distinct CDR3 sequences. As for this clonotype: Its antigen is undetermined.

The origin of this receptor is a human donor in good health. Some clones in this sample may be carry-over from other donors' samples. The V and J genes are TRBV19 and TRBJ2-3. Sequencing was done on a sample of naive CXCR3- CD8+ T cells from blood. Stated subset: CD45RO-CCR7+CD27+CD95- naive CD8+ T cells lacking CXCR3 (TNR3-). The CDR3 protein is CASRYTDTQYF.